The present T cell receptor (beta chain) was sequenced within a study of chemoradiotherapy in HPV16-positive cancers. General study findings and limits: Better recurrence-free survival went with HPV-responsive T-cell expansion in HPV16-positive patients.

Sequencing used immunoSEQ multiplex PCR; TCRdb keeps in-frame clones, though not all of them. The sample yields around 14,000 clones, roughly 93% seen once. The germline gives CDR1 SGHTA, CDR2 FQGTGA. CDR3 length: 16 amino acids. V trimming: 5 bases; J trimming: 4 bases; junction bases outside the gene matches: 10. As concerns this clone: What it binds is not known.

Source: blood, taken from a patient who underwent chemoradiotherapy. This receptor was taken from a human donor with HPV-associated anogenital cancer. The genes are TRBV7-3 and TRBJ2-1; 8 nucleotides line up with TRBD2. CDR3: CASSVFTGGPYNEQFF. Written as DNA, the CDR3 is TGTGCCAGCAGCGTCTTTACGGGGGGGCCTTACAATGAGCAGTTCTTC.